These T cell receptor beta chains were read from a single sample in a study of beta chain features in type 1 diabetes. TCRdb's copy holds only in-frame clones and misses some; the assay was immunoSEQ multiplex PCR. The sample lists roughly 700,000 clones; over 10% were seen once. Sample: naive CD4+ T cells from blood. These receptors originate from a man between 18 and 29 years old with type 1 diabetes. Each CDR3 is given with its conserved first and last residue. A D gene is named only where the DNA matches it firmly. The size field is filled for only some rows; it gives once, few, many or a size class.

14 | TRBJ2-1 | . | . | TRBV29-1 | CSVEMGTVLHEQFF | TGCAGCGTTGAAATGGGTACCGTCCTCCATGAGCAGTTCTTC
13 | TRBJ1-2 | few | . | TRBV5-6 | CASTLTDHYGYTF | TGTGCCAGCACCTTGACAGATCACTATGGCTACACCTTC
14 | TRBJ1-5 | . | . | TRBV4-1 | CASSQGGLNQPQHF | TGCGCCAGCAGCCAAGGGGGTTTAAATCAGCCCCAGCATTTT
15 | TRBJ2-7 | . | . | TRBV28 | CASSLGGSSSYEQYF | TGTGCCAGCAGTTTAGGTGGGTCGAGCTCCTACGAGCAGTACTTC
13 | TRBJ1-1 | . | . | TRBV11-2 | CASSLTRVFEAFF | TGTGCCAGCAGCTTAACCAGGGTCTTCGAAGCTTTCTTT
15 | TRBJ1-6 | few | . | TRBV7-2 | CASSFDGTVRMALHF | TGTGCCAGCAGCTTCGACGGCACGGTCCGAATGGCCCTCCACTTT
12 | TRBJ2-3 | . | . | TRBV29-1 | CSVPLGGDTQYF | TGCAGCGTTCCCCTGGGGGGAGATACGCAGTATTTT
12 | TRBJ1-2 | . | . | TRBV11-2 | CASSQPNYGYTF | TGTGCCAGCAGCCAACCTAACTATGGCTACACCTTC
14 | TRBJ1-1 | . | TRBD1 | TRBV28 | CASSLGQGPAEAFF | TGTGCCAGCAGTCTGGGACAGGGCCCAGCTGAAGCTTTCTTT
19 | TRBJ2-6 | few | TRBD1 | TRBV30 | CAWSDEGDRADSGANVLTF | TGTGCCTGGAGTGATGAAGGTGACAGGGCAGACTCTGGGGCCAACGTCCTGACTTTC
16 | TRBJ1-2 | . | . | TRBV7-9 | CASSQGAIGENYGYTF | TGTGCCAGCAGCCAAGGGGCGATAGGGGAAAACTATGGCTACACCTTC
12 | TRBJ2-7 | . | TRBD1 | TRBV10-3 | CAIKLTGDEQYF | TGTGCCATCAAGTTGACAGGGGACGAGCAGTACTTC
16 | TRBJ2-5 | once | . | TRBV27 | CASSLSAGAFQETQYF | TGTGCCAGCAGTTTATCGGCGGGGGCATTCCAAGAGACCCAGTACTTC
17 | TRBJ2-3 | . | . | TRBV28 | CASSLGVEGGGTDTQYF | TGTGCCAGCAGTTTGGGAGTCGAGGGGGGAGGCACAGATACGCAGTATTTT
15 | TRBJ1-4 | . | . | TRBV4-1 | CASSQEGGAREKLFF | TGCGCCAGCAGCCAAGAGGGAGGGGCCCGGGAAAAACTGTTTTTT
15 | TRBJ1-2 | few | TRBD1 | TRBV30 | CAWMHRDRGKYGYTF | TGTGCCTGGATGCATCGGGACAGGGGAAAGTATGGCTACACCTTC
14 | TRBJ1-2 | few | TRBD1 | TRBV30 | CAWEGTGVGYGYTF | TGTGCCTGGGAAGGGACAGGGGTCGGTTATGGCTACACCTTC
15 | TRBJ2-1 | . | TRBD2 | TRBV9 | CASSEGPSGGNEQFF | TGTGCCAGCAGCGAGGGTCCTAGCGGGGGCAATGAGCAGTTCTTC
15 | TRBJ2-5 | . | . | TRBV5-1 | CASSLRRGHQETQYF | TGCGCCAGCAGCTTGAGGCGGGGGCACCAAGAGACCCAGTACTTC
19 | TRBJ2-5 | . | TRBD2 | TRBV4-1 | CASSSLGLAGATSWETQYF | TGCGCCAGCAGCTCTTTAGGACTAGCGGGGGCCACCTCCTGGGAGACCCAGTACTTC
12 | TRBJ1-3 | . | . | TRBV25-1 | CATQGPGNTIYF | TGTGCCACCCAGGGTCCTGGAAACACCATATATTTT
16 | TRBJ2-2 | few | . | TRBV7-7 | CASSSSGAKGTGELFF | TGTGCCAGCAGCTCGTCAGGGGCGAAGGGCACCGGGGAGCTGTTTTTT
14 | TRBJ2-7 | few | . | TRBV5-4 | CASSLQGVLGEQYF | TGTGCCAGCAGCTTACAGGGTGTTTTGGGCGAGCAGTACTTC
13 | TRBJ2-7 | . | TRBD2 | TRBV2 | CASRASGGGEQYF | TGTGCCAGCAGGGCTAGCGGGGGCGGCGAGCAGTACTTC
15 | TRBJ1-1 | . | . | TRBV10-3 | CAISESLGGNTEAFF | TGTGCCATCAGTGAGTCGCTCGGGGGGAACACTGAAGCTTTCTTT
13 | TRBJ1-2 | few | TRBD1 | TRBV29-1 | CSVGTGGTYGYTF | TGCAGCGTTGGGACAGGGGGCACCTATGGCTACACCTTC
13 | TRBJ1-2 | few | . | TRBV2 | CASSEGGSYGYTF | TGTGCCAGCAGTGAGGGTGGTAGCTATGGCTACACCTTC
14 | TRBJ1-1 | . | . | TRBV30 | CAWRALDRNTEAFF | TGTGCCTGGAGGGCATTGGACAGGAACACTGAAGCTTTCTTT
16 | TRBJ2-1 | . | . | TRBV5-4 | CASSLGGTRLLNEQFF | TGTGCCAGCAGCTTGGGAGGTACAAGGCTTTTGAATGAGCAGTTCTTC
12 | TRBJ2-5 | few | . | TRBV30 | CAWSVRPETQYF | TGTGCCTGGAGTGTACGCCCAGAGACCCAGTACTTC
11 | TRBJ1-2 | . | . | TRBV29-1 | CSVGGSYGYTF | TGCAGCGTTGGGGGCAGTTATGGCTACACCTTC
15 | TRBJ1-1 | few | . | TRBV30 | CAWSVLRGKYTEAFF | TGTGCCTGGAGTGTTCTACGAGGGAAATATACTGAAGCTTTCTTT
15 | TRBJ2-3 | . | . | TRBV6-1 | CASSWGDLSTDTQYF | TGTGCCAGCAGTTGGGGGGACCTGAGCACAGATACGCAGTATTTT
17 | TRBJ2-3 | . | TRBD2 | TRBV18 | CASSPLSGTSASDTQYF | TGTGCCAGCTCACCGTTATCCGGGACTAGCGCGTCAGATACGCAGTATTTT
15 | TRBJ2-7 | few | . | TRBV5-1 | CASSLGAPQLYEQYF | TGCGCCAGCAGCCTGGGGGCTCCCCAACTCTACGAGCAGTACTTC
15 | TRBJ2-7 | . | . | TRBV4-1 | CASSQGQGPHYEQYF | TGCGCCAGCAGCCAAGGGCAGGGGCCTCATTACGAGCAGTACTTC
17 | TRBJ1-1 | . | . | TRBV7-6 | CASSFKLAGPVNTEAFF | TGTGCCAGCAGCTTCAAGTTGGCGGGACCCGTGAACACTGAAGCTTTCTTT
13 | TRBJ2-3 | . | TRBD2 | TRBV19 | CASGPSGGDTQYF | TGTGCCAGTGGGCCTAGCGGGGGAGATACGCAGTATTTT
17 | TRBJ2-5 | . | TRBD1 | TRBV4-1 | CASSQLGTLGQGQTQYF | TGCGCCAGCAGCCAATTAGGGACCCTGGGACAGGGTCAGACCCAGTACTTC
14 | TRBJ1-5 | few | . | TRBV28 | CASNQPASNQPQHF | TGTGCCAGCAACCAGCCAGCTAGCAATCAGCCCCAGCATTTT
15 | TRBJ1-1 | few | . | TRBV5-1 | CASSSLGTSGTEAFF | TGCGCCAGCAGCTCCCTCGGGACATCAGGCACTGAAGCTTTCTTT
14 | TRBJ1-1 | . | . | TRBV6-5 | CASSYRGGRTEAFF | TGTGCCAGCAGTTACCGAGGGGGACGGACTGAAGCTTTCTTT
12 | TRBJ1-1 | few | TRBD1 | TRBV29-1 | CSVGQGRAEAFF | TGCAGCGTTGGACAGGGGAGGGCTGAAGCTTTCTTT
14 | TRBJ1-2 | few | TRBD1 | TRBV6-1 | CASSPTGGPYGYTF | TGTGCCAGCAGTCCGACAGGGGGTCCCTATGGCTACACCTTC
15 | TRBJ1-2 | few | . | TRBV19 | CASSHSYDLNYGYTF | TGTGCCAGTAGTCACAGCTACGACCTTAACTATGGCTACACCTTC
15 | TRBJ2-1 | few | . | TRBV9 | CASSASGGDYNEQFF | TGTGCCAGCAGCGCGTCGGGCGGGGACTACAATGAGCAGTTCTTC
14 | TRBJ2-1 | . | . | TRBV5-1 | CASSPPAGPNEQFF | TGCGCCAGCAGCCCCCCCGCGGGGCCGAATGAGCAGTTCTTC
14 | TRBJ2-5 | few | . | TRBV5-1 | CASSFSHRAETQYF | TGCGCCAGCAGCTTCAGCCACAGGGCAGAGACCCAGTACTTC
12 | TRBJ1-2 | few | . | TRBV10-1 | CASSDRGYGYTF | TGCGCCAGCAGTGATCGGGGCTATGGCTACACCTTC
15 | TRBJ1-1 | . | . | TRBV5-5 | CASTAWGDLNTEAFF | TGTGCCAGCACCGCTTGGGGAGACTTGAACACTGAAGCTTTCTTT
14 | TRBJ2-5 | few | . | TRBV14 | CASSQGSAGETQYF | TGTGCCAGCAGCCAAGGGAGCGCAGGCGAGACCCAGTACTTC
13 | TRBJ2-5 | . | . | TRBV14 | CASSQTNQETQYF | TGTGCCAGCAGCCAGACTAACCAAGAGACCCAGTACTTC
15 | TRBJ2-3 | few | TRBD2 | TRBV7-9 | CASSARGGGTDTQYF | TGTGCCAGCAGCGCCCGGGGGGGCGGCACAGATACGCAGTATTTT
14 | TRBJ1-1 | . | TRBD1 | TRBV30 | CAWSVQWTGAEAFF | TGTGCCTGGAGTGTACAGTGGACAGGGGCTGAAGCTTTCTTT
12 | TRBJ2-7 | . | . | TRBV7-9 | CAAGGLPYEQYF | TGTGCGGCCGGGGGTTTGCCCTACGAGCAGTACTTC